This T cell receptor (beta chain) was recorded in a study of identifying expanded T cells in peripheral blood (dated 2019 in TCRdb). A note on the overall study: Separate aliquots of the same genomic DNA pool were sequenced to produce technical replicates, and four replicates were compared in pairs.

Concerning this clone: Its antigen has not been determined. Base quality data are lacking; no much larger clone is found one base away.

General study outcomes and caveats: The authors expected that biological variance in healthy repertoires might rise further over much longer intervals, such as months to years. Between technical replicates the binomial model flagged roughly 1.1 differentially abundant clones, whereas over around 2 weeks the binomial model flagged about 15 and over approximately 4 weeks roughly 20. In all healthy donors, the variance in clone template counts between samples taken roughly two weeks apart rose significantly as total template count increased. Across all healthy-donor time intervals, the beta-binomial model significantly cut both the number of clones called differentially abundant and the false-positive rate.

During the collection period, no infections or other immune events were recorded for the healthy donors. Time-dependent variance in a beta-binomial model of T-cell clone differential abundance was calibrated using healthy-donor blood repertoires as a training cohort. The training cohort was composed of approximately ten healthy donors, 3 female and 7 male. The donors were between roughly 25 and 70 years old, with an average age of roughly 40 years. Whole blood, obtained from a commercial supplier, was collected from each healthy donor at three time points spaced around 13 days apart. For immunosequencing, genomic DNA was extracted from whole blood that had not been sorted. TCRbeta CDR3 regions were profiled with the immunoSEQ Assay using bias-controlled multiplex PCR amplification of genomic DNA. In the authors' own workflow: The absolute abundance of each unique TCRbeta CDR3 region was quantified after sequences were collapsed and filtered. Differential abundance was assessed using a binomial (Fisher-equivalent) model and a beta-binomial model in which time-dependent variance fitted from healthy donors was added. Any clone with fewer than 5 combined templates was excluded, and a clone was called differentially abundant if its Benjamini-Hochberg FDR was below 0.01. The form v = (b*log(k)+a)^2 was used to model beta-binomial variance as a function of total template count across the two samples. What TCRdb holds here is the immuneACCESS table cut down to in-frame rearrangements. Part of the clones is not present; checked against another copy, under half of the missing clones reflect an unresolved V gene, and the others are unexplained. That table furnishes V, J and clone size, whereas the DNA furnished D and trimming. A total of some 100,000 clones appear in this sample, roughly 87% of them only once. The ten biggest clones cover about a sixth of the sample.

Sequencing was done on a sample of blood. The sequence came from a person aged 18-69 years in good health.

This receptor carries the CDR3 CASSLDSGNTIYF. The sequenced DNA is TGTGCCAGCAGCTTGGACTCTGGAAACACCATATATTTT. The rearrangement joined TRBV5-5 to TRBJ1-3, with no confidently assigned D gene. Based on the germline V gene (reference sequence), the CDR1 and CDR2 sequences are SGHKS and YYEKEE. Between the V and J ends, shortened by 0 bases and 0 bases respectively, the junction contains 1 base. Counted from cysteine to phenylalanine, this CDR3 has 13 amino acids. The entry retains the CDR3 DNA only, 39 bases that are in frame from base 1.